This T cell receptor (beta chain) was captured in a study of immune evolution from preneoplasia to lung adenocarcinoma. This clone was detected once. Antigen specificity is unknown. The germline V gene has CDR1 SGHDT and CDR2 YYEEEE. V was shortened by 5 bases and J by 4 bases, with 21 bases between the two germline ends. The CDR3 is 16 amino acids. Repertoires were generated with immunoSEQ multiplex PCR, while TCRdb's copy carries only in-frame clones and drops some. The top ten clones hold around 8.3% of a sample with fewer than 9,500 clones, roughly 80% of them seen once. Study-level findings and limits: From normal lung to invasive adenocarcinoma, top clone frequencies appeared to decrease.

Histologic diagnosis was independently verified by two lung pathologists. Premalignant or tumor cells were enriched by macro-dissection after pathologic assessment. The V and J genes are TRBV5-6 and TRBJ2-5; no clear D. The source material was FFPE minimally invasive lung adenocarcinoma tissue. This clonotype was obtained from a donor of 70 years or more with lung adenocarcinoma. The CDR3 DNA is TGTGCCAGCAGTTCTCCAGGTACCGGGCGTCGAGAGACCCAGTACTTC. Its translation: CASSSPGTGRRETQYF.